The next 20 T cell receptor beta chains were all read from a single sample in a study of cytomegalovirus exposure and HLA in healthy donors listed by TCRdb under 2017. The library was obtained by the immunoSEQ multiplex PCR assay. TCRdb obtained this table from immuneACCESS and retained in-frame rearrangements with V and J assigned. These tables miss some clones; where compared with another copy, unresolved V genes account for less than half of the shortfall, and the remainder is unexplained. Recorded for this sample are 300,000 to 400,000 clones; roughly 87% of them occurred a single time. Around 1% of the sample belongs to the ten largest clones. Material for sequencing was PBMCs. The receptors come from a man aged 30-40 years in good health and CMV-seronegative.

V is TRBV7-2 and J is TRBJ1-1; TRBD1 aligns across 9 bases. Germline-derived CDR1 and CDR2 are SGHTA and FQGNSA. This CDR3 has 14 amino acids. The V and J ends lost 5 bases and 4 bases, in that order; junction bases with no gene match: 5. The CDR3 protein is CASSRVTGGTEAFF. CDR3 nucleotides: TGTGCCAGCAGCAGAGTGACAGGGGGCACTGAAGCTTTCTTT. Full variable domain (missing parts from reference TRBV7-2 and TRBJ1-1): GAGVSQSPSNKVTEKGKDVELRCDPISGHTALYWYRQSLGQGLEFLIYFQGNSAPDKSGLPSDRFSAERTGGSVSTLTIQRTQQEDSAVYLCASSRVTGGTEAFFGQGTRLTVV.

This rearrangement joins TRBV27 to TRBJ2-1, with 7 positions matching TRBD2. This CDR3 comprises 11 residues. Germline V CDR1 and CDR2: MNHEY, SMNVEV (reference sequence). Losses at the gene ends were 5 bases for V and 9 bases for J; bases not matched to a gene: 1. CDR3 sequence: CASSQRGEQFF. CDR3 DNA sequence: TGTGCCAGCAGTCAGCGGGGTGAGCAGTTCTTC.

A single count supports this clone. V gene TRBV27 combines with J gene TRBJ2-1; 7 bases align to TRBD2. The CDR3 consists of 15 residues. V lost 8 bases to trimming and J lost 4 bases; unmatched junction nucleotides: 11. Germline CDR1 reads MNHEY; CDR2 reads SMNVEV (reference sequence). As DNA, the CDR3 is TGTGCCAGCGGGGGAGCGGGACCGCCTTACAATGAGCAGTTCTTC. As protein: CASGGAGPPYNEQFF.

The CDR3 sequence is CASREPGRETQYF. Here the CDR3 DNA reads TGTGCCAGCAGAGAGCCAGGGCGGGAGACCCAGTACTTC. J is TRBJ2-5 and V is TRBV2, with D tentatively TRBD1 (5 bases). V was clipped by 6 bases and J by 5 bases, with 13 bases between them. The CDR3 consists of 13 residues. The germline CDR1 and CDR2 sequences are SNHLY and FYNNEI.

A single count supports this clone. The rearrangement joins TRBV19 to TRBJ2-6; D is possibly TRBD2 (6 bases). Between the trimmed V and J ends, which lost 3 bases and 5 bases, there was a span of 17 bases. Germline CDR1 and CDR2: LNHDA and SQIVND (reference sequence). This CDR3 is built from 17 residues. CDR3 DNA: TGTGCCAGTAGTATGGGCGGGGCCGGTGGGTGGGCCAACGTCCTGACTTTC. Translated, it gives CASSMGGAGGWANVLTF.

The chain links TRBV4-2 to TRBJ2-7; D might be TRBD1 (7 bases). The V end was cut by 1 base, the J end by 0 bases, with 13 bases between. The CDR3 extends over 16 amino acids. Germline-derived CDR1 and CDR2 are LGHNA and YNFKEQ. CDR3: CASSQVARGDSYEQYF. The DNA for the CDR3 is TGTGCCAGCAGCCAAGTGGCCAGGGGGGACTCCTACGAGCAGTACTTC.

This sequence joins TRBV29-1 and TRBJ1-6; 7 bases are shared with TRBD1. The CDR3 is 13 residues long. CDR1 SQVTM and CDR2 ANQGSEA come from the germline V gene. V shed 4 bases, J shed 6 bases, and the junction held 3 bases outside the gene matches. As DNA, the CDR3 is TGCAGCGTTGGTCAGGGGGGTAATTCACCCCTCCACTTT. It encodes CSVGQGGNSPLHF.

The V and J genes are TRBV5-6 and TRBJ2-5; no definite D call. CDR1 is SGHDT, CDR2 YYEEEE, per germline. V was pared by 0 bases and J by 3 bases, with 9 bases between. The CDR3 length is 14 residues. The CDR3 here is CASSLVLVKETQYF. For the CDR3, the DNA is TGTGCCAGCAGCTTGGTTCTAGTTAAAGAGACCCAGTACTTC.

V usage is TRBV7-2 and J usage is TRBJ2-7; TRBD2 agrees at 7 bases. The V gene's germline CDR1 is SGHTA and CDR2 FQGNSA. The ends lost 7 bases at V and 7 bases at J; junction bases unmatched: 13. The CDR3 totals 14 residues. CDR3 DNA sequence: TGTGCCAGCACCCTTTTTCTTGGGGGGGAGGAGCAGTACTTC. As protein: CASTLFLGGEEQYF. Full variable domain (missing parts from reference TRBV7-2 and TRBJ2-7): GAGVSQSPSNKVTEKGKDVELRCDPISGHTALYWYRQSLGQGLEFLIYFQGNSAPDKSGLPSDRFSAERTGGSVSTLTIQRTQQEDSAVYLCASTLFLGGEEQYFGPGTRLTVT.

The chain is built from TRBV7-6 and TRBJ2-7; 10 bases fit TRBD2. Losses at the gene ends were 1 base for V and 0 bases for J; bases not matched to a gene: 9. This CDR3 is built from 18 residues. Germline CDR1 SGHVS, CDR2 FNYEAQ. The CDR3 DNA sequence: TGTGCCAGCAGCTTAGGATTTGGACTAGCGGCCACCTCCTACGAGCAGTACTTC. The encoded protein is CASSLGFGLAATSYEQYF.

This chain links TRBV19 with TRBJ2-3, with a weak D call TRBD2 (6 bases). Germline V gene lookup returns CDR1 LNHDA and CDR2 SQIVND (reference sequence). With 3 bases removed from V and 2 bases from J, the gap between germline ends came to 15 bases. This CDR3 has 16 amino acids. CDR3 in DNA: TGTGCCAGTAGTATTCGTGGTAGCGGACTCACAGATACGCAGTATTTT. It encodes CASSIRGSGLTDTQYF.

A note on this clone: Within the sample, other DNA sequences also encode this same CDR3. The rearrangement joins TRBV7-2 to TRBJ2-7, with unresolved D. Between the trimmed V and J ends, which lost 3 bases and 1 base, there was a span of 7 bases. This CDR3 has 13 residues. The germline CDR1 and CDR2 sequences are SGHTA and FQGNSA. In DNA form, the CDR3 reads TGTGCCAGCAGCTTTGGCGGATCCTACGAGCAGTACTTC. Residues: CASSFGGSYEQYF.

CDR3 sequence: CASQPAGRTDTQYF. CDR3 sequence (DNA): TGTGCCTCTCAGCCCGCGGGCCGCACAGATACGCAGTATTTT. The genes are TRBV19 and TRBJ2-3, with TRBD2 as a possible D gene (5 bases). This CDR3 contains 14 residues. The germline V gene has CDR1 LNHDA and CDR2 SQIVND (reference sequence). V lost 11 bases and J 1 base, leaving 16 bases between the germline ends. Supplemented by reference TRBV19 and TRBJ2-3, the full variable domain reads DGGITQSPKYLFRKEGQNVTLSCEQNLNHDAMYWYRQDPGQGLRLIYYSQIVNDFQKGDIAEGYSVSREKKESFPLTVTSAQKNPTAFYLCASQPAGRTDTQYFGPGTRLTVL.

The rearrangement uses TRBV2 and TRBJ1-6, with 8 positions matching TRBD1. Germline CDR1 SNHLY, CDR2 FYNNEI. The trim removed 7 bases at V and 7 bases at J, leaving 9 bases unmatched. The CDR3 is 15 amino acids. DNA for the CDR3: TGTGCCAGCAAAAGGGAAGGACAGGGCAATTCACCCCTCCACTTT. Protein product: CASKREGQGNSPLHF.

The chain carries TRBV4-1 and TRBJ1-2, with 8 bases fitting TRBD1. CDR1 and CDR2 (germline): MGHRA, YSYEKL. V shed 0 bases and J 4 bases; nucleotides not matched to a gene: 7. The CDR3 runs 16 residues. CDR3 bases: TGCGCCAGCAGCCAAGATCCGACAGGGGTCTTCTATGGCTACACCTTC. Protein: CASSQDPTGVFYGYTF.

This sequence joins TRBV25-1 and TRBJ1-1, with 9 bases fitting TRBD1. J gave up 3 bases and V 3 bases, and 5 bases lay outside the gene matches. Germline-derived CDR1 and CDR2 are MGHDK and SYGVNS. The CDR3 has 15 residues. In DNA, the CDR3 is TGTGCCAGCAGTGATCGACAGGGGGGGCACACTGAAGCTTTCTTT. This codes for CASSDRQGGHTEAFF.

This sequence joins TRBV21-1 and TRBJ2-7; the DNA was not compared with TRBD2, the D call given in the table. TRBV21-1 corresponds to a pseudogene. The CDR3 covers 15 residues. The CDR3 nucleotides are TGTGCCAGCAGCAAAGACACGGAGGACTCCTACGAGCAGTACTTC. Its protein product is CASSKDTEDSYEQYF.

The chain couples TRBV5-1 to TRBJ2-2, with TRBD2 matching 9 bases. Germline V gene data show CDR1 as SGHRS and CDR2 as YFSETQ. The length of the CDR3 is 16 residues. The V and J ends lost 4 bases and 6 bases, in that order; junction bases with no gene match: 10. CDR3 sequence: CASSGSGGWSAGELFF. The DNA for the CDR3 is TGCGCCAGCAGCGGTAGCGGGGGTTGGTCTGCCGGGGAGCTGTTTTTT.

The CDR3 spells CASSADTFYNEQFF. The CDR3 coding sequence is TGTGCCAGCAGTGCCGACACCTTCTACAATGAGCAGTTCTTC. The chain couples TRBV6-4 to TRBJ2-1; D not certain. There are 14 residues in the CDR3. Trimming left V 4 bases short and J 3 bases short, with 10 bases between. CDR1 is MRHNA and CDR2 is SNTAGT in the germline V gene.

This chain's CDR3 is CASSLNRYNEQFF. The CDR3, as DNA: TGCGCCAGCAGCTTGAACAGGTACAATGAGCAGTTCTTC. This rearrangement joins TRBV5-1 to TRBJ2-1; possibly TRBD1 for D (5 bases). This CDR3 region has 13 residues. The germline V gene encodes CDR1 SGHRS and CDR2 YFSETQ. V was shortened by 1 base and J by 4 bases, with 6 bases between the two germline ends.